The 9 T cell receptor beta chains reported below all come from one sample, sequenced in a study of blood T cells in healthy people across ages. Primers used in a second PCR of roughly 6 to 12 cycles were a sample-barcoded 5' primer and a J-beta primer mix. TCRdb processed the 5' RACE reads anew with MiXCR; each CDR3 protein has one entry. The sample lists some 700,000 distinct CDR3 sequences, 35% to 45% seen once, with less than 25% in the top ten. The source material was blood. Receptor source: a woman aged 55-70 years in good health.

The rearrangement joins TRBV5-1 to TRBJ2-7, with 8 bases matching TRBD1. V lost 5 bases and J lost 3; bases outside the gene matches: 4. CDR3 size: 13 residues. Germline CDR1 and CDR2: SGHRS and YFSETQ. The CDR3 bases are TGCGCCAGCAGGGGGGGACAGGTCTACGAGCAGTACTTC. Its translation: CASRGGQVYEQYF.

In its sample, this clonotype was seen a few times. The chain combines TRBV3-1 with TRBJ2-5; D might be TRBD2 (6 bases). Germline CDR1 LGHDT, CDR2 YNNKEL (reference sequence). The CDR3 has 14 residues. Between the trimmed V and J ends, which lost 4 bases and 5 bases, there was a span of 14 bases. In DNA, the CDR3 is TGTGCCAGCAGCCGCCGGAGCCGGGGGGAGACCCAGTACTTC. This sequence encodes CASSRRSRGETQYF.

There are many counts of this clonotype. The CDR3 DNA is TGCAGCGTTGCGGGACAGGGGGGAGATCAGCCCCAGCATTTT. Translation gives CSVAGQGGDQPQHF. The chain links TRBV29-1 to TRBJ1-5; 11 positions match TRBD1. Looked up from germline, CDR1 is SQVTM and CDR2 is ANQGSEA. The CDR3 sequence is 14 residues long. With V trimmed by 4 bases and J by 5 bases, 4 bases remained unmatched.

This clonotype was counted a few times. The V and J genes are TRBV5-6 and TRBJ1-1; the D gene is possibly TRBD1 (5 bases). The germline V and J ends were trimmed by 0 bases and 1 base, with 16 bases remaining between them. The CDR3 loop spans 17 amino acids. CDR1 is SGHDT and CDR2 is YYEEEE in the germline V gene. The chain's CDR3 is CASSLGLGTGRNTEAFF. The CDR3 nucleotides read TGTGCCAGCAGCTTGGGGTTGGGTACAGGTAGGAACACTGAAGCTTTCTTT.

The chain couples TRBV5-4 to TRBJ2-2; the D is unclear. The length of the CDR3 is 17 residues. The V end was cut by 4 bases, the J end by 1 base, with 17 bases between. From germline, CDR1 is SGHNT and CDR2 YYREEE (reference sequence). In DNA, the CDR3 is TGTGCCAGCAGCCCCCCCAACGCGGAAGTGAACACCGGGGAGCTGTTTTTT. Translating gives CASSPPNAEVNTGELFF.

The gene calls are TRBV6-5 and TRBJ2-1; TRBD1 matches at 8 bases. Germline assignment: CDR1 MNHEY and CDR2 SVGAGI. This CDR3 region has 13 residues. Trimming removed 4 bases from V and 9 bases from J; junction bases left unmatched: 5. CDR3 coding DNA: TGTGCCAGCAGTTCGGGACAGGCGGGTGAGCAGTTCTTC. This translates into CASSSGQAGEQFF.

This clonotype came up a few times. The V call is TRBV20-1, the J call TRBJ2-1; D possibly uses TRBD1 or TRBD2 (5 bases each). CDR1 DFQATT and CDR2 SNEGSKA come from the germline V gene (reference sequence). This CDR3 spans 15 amino acids. In nucleotides, the CDR3 is TGCAGCTCAAGGGGAGTAGGAGGCTCCCCCAATGAGCAGTTCTTC. Translated: CSSRGVGGSPNEQFF.

V usage is TRBV4-3 and J usage is TRBJ1-5, with 9 bases lining up with TRBD1. From germline, CDR1 is LGHNA and CDR2 YSLEER. This CDR3 comprises 17 residues. V lost 3 bases and J lost 1; bases outside the gene matches: 7. CDR3: CASSHTYRGLSNQPQHF. CDR3 coding DNA: TGCGCCAGCAGCCATACTTACAGGGGGCTGAGCAATCAGCCCCAGCATTTT.

The chain couples TRBV6-2 or TRBV6-3 to TRBJ2-5; possible D gene TRBD2, 7 bases. This CDR3 spans 14 amino acids. Per germline, CDR1 MNHEY and CDR2 SVGEGT. The V end lost 7 bases, the J end lost 1 base, and 13 bases lay between the germline ends. The chain's CDR3 is CASKGGSTQETQYF. DNA of the CDR3: TGTGCCAGCAAGGGGGGGTCGACCCAAGAGACCCAGTACTTC.